This T cell receptor beta chain was identified in a study of blood T cell repertoires in COVID-19. In the study overall: The origin of the acute and convalescent COVID-19 samples was the United States, Italy and Spain.

Original handling: Nucleated cell number was recorded as an estimate derived from reference gene primer amplification. Some clones are missing from TCRdb's copy, which holds only in-frame ones; the method was immunoSEQ multiplex PCR. That table supplies the V and J calls and clone size; D and trimming were determined from the DNA. The sample shows about 170,000 clones, about 83% of them seen only once. CDR1 is SGHTA, CDR2 FQGNSA, per germline. CDR3 length equals 16 residues. Trimming removed 1 base at V and 5 bases at J, with 17 bases between. The TCR was taken from a woman in her 70s who had recovered from COVID-19. The sample was peripheral blood. V gene TRBV7-2 combines with J gene TRBJ2-5, with a possible D match to TRBD1 (5 bases). This CDR3 is CASSLDARVIWETQYF. The CDR3 nucleotides are TGTGCCAGCAGCTTAGACGCCAGGGTGATTTGGGAGACCCAGTACTTC. Full variable domain (missing parts from reference TRBV7-2 and TRBJ2-5): GAGVSQSPSNKVTEKGKDVELRCDPISGHTALYWYRQSLGQGLEFLIYFQGNSAPDKSGLPSDRFSAERTGGSVSTLTIQRTQQEDSAVYLCASSLDARVIWETQYFGPGTRLLVL.